Below are 21 T cell receptor beta chains sequenced from a single sample in a study of prognosis after radiotherapy for stage I lung cancer. Two-round multiplex PCR on genomic DNA was the method by which TCR beta CDR3 was amplified. Round-one PCR had primers specific to each TRBV and TRBJ gene. A single record per CDR3 protein comes from TCRdb applying MiXCR to the multiplex PCR reads. This sample has around 26,000 distinct CDR3 sequences, with 35% to 55% found just once. The sequenced sample was PBMCs, obtained before or after stereotactic body radiation therapy (not recorded which). The receptors stem from a donor aged 50 or older with non-small cell lung cancer.

The chain combines TRBV12-3 or TRBV12-4 with TRBJ2-1; unclear D gene. This CDR3 spans 15 amino acids. Trimming took 10 bases from V and 3 from J, leaving 19 bases between them. For the CDR3, the DNA is TGTGCCATCACTCCCGGCAGCTCCTACTACAATGAGCAGTTCTTC. Protein: CAITPGSSYYNEQFF.

This clonotype was picked up many times. The rearrangement links TRBV14 to TRBJ2-3, with TRBD2 matching over 7 bases. The germline V gene has CDR1 SGHDN and CDR2 FVKESK. V dropped 1 base and J dropped 7; count of bases not matched to a gene: 8. The CDR3 extends over 15 amino acids. The DNA for the CDR3 is TGTGCCAGCAGCCAAGCTGGACTAGTGGGGTATACGCAGTATTTT. As protein: CASSQAGLVGYTQYF.

This clonotype was found many times. J is TRBJ2-1 and V is TRBV20-1, with 12 positions matching TRBD2. Germline V gives CDR1 DFQATT, CDR2 SNEGSKA (reference sequence). The CDR3 consists of 14 residues. With 7 bases clipped from V and 6 bases from J, the junction kept 7 bases outside the gene matches. The chain's CDR3 is CSGFSSGRANEQFF. The DNA for the CDR3 is TGCAGTGGTTTTTCTAGCGGGAGGGCCAATGAGCAGTTCTTC.

The chain employs TRBV20-1 and TRBJ2-3, with 9 bases that match TRBD2. The CDR3 length is 16 residues. Germline CDR1 and CDR2: DFQATT and SNEGSKA (reference sequence). The DNA for the CDR3 is TGCAGGGTCTTAGCGGGAGTGCCCAAAAGCACAGATACGCAGTATTTT. Its protein product is CRVLAGVPKSTDTQYF.

This clonotype was found many times. The genes are TRBV19 and TRBJ2-7; 9 nucleotides align to TRBD1. The J segment lost 6 bases and the V segment lost 4 bases, leaving 7 bases of the junction unmatched. The CDR3 sequence is 14 residues long. Per the germline V gene, CDR1 is LNHDA and CDR2 is SQIVND (reference sequence). DNA for the CDR3: TGTGCCAGTAGTACACAGGGGGCCTTTGCCGAGCAGTACTTC. This encodes CASSTQGAFAEQYF.

This clonotype was picked up many times. The chain employs TRBV7-9 and TRBJ2-7; D ambiguous. Trimming took 5 bases from V and 7 from J, leaving 12 bases between them. The germline CDR1 and CDR2 sequences are SEHNR and FQNEAQ (reference sequence). The CDR3 is 12 amino acids. This CDR3 reads CASSPDGGEQYF. The CDR3 region has the DNA TGTGCCAGCAGCCCGGACGGTGGGGAGCAGTACTTC.

This clonotype was detected ten times or more. J is TRBJ2-1 and V is TRBV20-1; D unresolved. Germline CDR1 reads DFQATT; CDR2 reads SNEGSKA (reference sequence). Trimming cost V 0 bases and J 15 bases, with 18 bases left between them. The CDR3 totals 13 residues. The CDR3 here is CSARDRALSRRFF. The CDR3 bases are TGCAGTGCTAGAGATCGTGCGTTATCGAGAAGGTTCTTC.

In this sample, this clonotype turned up many times. CDR3 loop: CSARLTSGGGYEQYF. The DNA for the CDR3 is TGCAGTGCTAGGCTCACTAGCGGGGGGGGTTACGAGCAGTACTTC. The V gene is TRBV20-1, the J gene TRBJ2-7; 13 nucleotides agree with TRBD2. Trimming took 3 bases from V and 4 from J; bases not matched to a gene: 6. Germline assignment: CDR1 DFQATT and CDR2 SNEGSKA (reference sequence). CDR3 length equals 15 residues.

This clonotype came up many times. The chain joins TRBV11-1 to TRBJ2-3, with 10 bases that match TRBD2. V lost 0 bases to trimming and J lost 2 bases; unmatched junction nucleotides: 2. This CDR3 has 16 residues. Germline V gene data show CDR1 as SGHAT and CDR2 as FQDESV (reference sequence). CDR3 protein: CASSLALAGVTDTQYF. The CDR3 region has the DNA TGTGCCAGCAGCTTAGCTCTAGCGGGGGTCACAGATACGCAGTATTTT.

With regard to this clonotype: With only one base between it and a far larger clone, this is likely a read error. The CDR3 bases are TGTGCCAGCAGCGGAGCGGGGGCGCTCTCTGTGGCCAACGTCCTGACTTTC. This sequence encodes CASSGAGALSVANVLTF. The J gene is TRBJ2-6, the V gene TRBV7-2, with 8 bases matching TRBD2. The CDR3 consists of 17 residues. CDR1 is SGHTA, CDR2 FQGNSA, per germline.

In regard to this clonotype: A much larger clone differs by one base, so this may be a read error. The chain carries TRBV5-6 and TRBJ2-3; TRBD1 agrees at 7 bases. The trim removed 1 base at V and 4 bases at J, leaving 9 bases unmatched. The germline CDR1 and CDR2 sequences are SGHDT and YYEEEE. The CDR3 length is 16 residues. DNA for the CDR3: TGTGCCAGCAGCTTGAGACAGGGTATTTTTGCAGATACGCAGTATTTT. Amino acids: CASSLRQGIFADTQYF.

This clonotype was picked up many times. This may stem from a read error, because a much larger clone lies one nucleotide away. The chain employs TRBV2 and TRBJ2-1, with 12 bases matching TRBD1. Germline V CDR1 and CDR2: SNHLY, FYNNEI. This CDR3 contains 14 residues. V lost 8 bases and J lost 8; bases outside the gene matches: 7. CDR3 sequence (DNA): TGTGCCAGCCGAGGGACAGGGGGCATGGATGAGCAGTTCTTC. It yields the protein CASRGTGGMDEQFF.

This clonotype was counted at least ten times. This chain uses TRBV28 with TRBJ2-3; perhaps TRBD2 as D (6 bases). In germline, CDR1 is MDHEN, CDR2 SYDVKM. V was pared by 3 bases and J by 8 bases, with 39 bases between. This CDR3 region has 22 residues. The DNA for the CDR3 is TGTGCCAGCAGTTTTGGCCGGGGTAAGGGTGGGCGGGAAATTTTCGTCACCCCTACGCAGTATTTT. Protein product: CASSFGRGKGGREIFVTPTQYF.

In regard to this clonotype: Sequence at one end of the junction differs from germline and may be a read error. The V and J genes are TRBV7-9 and TRBJ1-1; D is possibly TRBD1 (5 bases). CDR1 and CDR2 from the germline V gene are SEHNR and FQNEAQ (reference sequence). This CDR3 is built from 14 residues. The CDR3: CASRLWGPNTEAFF. CDR3 DNA sequence: TGTGCTAGCAGGCTATGGGGACCGAACACTGAAGCTTTCTTT.

This clonotype was recorded many times. CDR3 sequence: CASSPKGARGTGELFF. The CDR3 region has the DNA TGTGCCAGCAGTCCCAAGGGGGCTCGTGGCACCGGGGAGCTGTTTTTT. The genes are TRBV27 and TRBJ2-2, with TRBD1 matching over 7 bases. Germline V CDR1 and CDR2: MNHEY, SMNVEV (reference sequence). Trimming at V came to 5 bases and at J to 4 bases, leaving 10 bases not matched to a gene. There are 16 residues in the CDR3.

This clonotype was recorded many times. The DNA for the CDR3 is TGTGCCAGCAGGACGGGACAGGGAGGGACCTACACCTTC. Translated: CASRTGQGGTYTF. The chain couples TRBV14 to TRBJ1-2; 9 bases are shared with TRBD1. J gave up 10 bases and V 6 bases, and 9 bases lay outside the gene matches. Germline CDR1 SGHDN, CDR2 FVKESK. This CDR3 comprises 13 residues.

Points on this clonotype: A far more abundant clone sits one base away, making this likely a read error. The gene calls are TRBV6-4 and TRBJ1-2; TRBD1 matches 9 bases. Germline values: CDR1 MRHNA, CDR2 SNTAGT. The CDR3 runs 13 residues. V lost 7 bases and J lost 10; bases outside the gene matches: 10. In nucleotides, the CDR3 is TGTGCCAGCACAAAACAGGGGGCGGATGTCTACACCTTC. This gives the protein CASTKQGADVYTF.

Concerning this clonotype itself: This likely reflects a read error, since a far larger clone is one base away. The chain has TRBV6-4 and TRBJ2-2; 10 bases fit TRBD2. The CDR3 runs 15 residues. Trimming at V came to 6 bases and at J to 1 base, leaving 2 bases not matched to a gene. Germline-derived CDR1 and CDR2 are MRHNA and SNTAGT. CDR3 loop: CASSTSGMNTGELFF. CDR3 DNA: TGTGCCAGCAGCACTAGCGGGATGAACACCGGGGAGCTGTTTTTT.

With respect to this clonotype: This probably arose from a read error, given a far larger clone one base away. The chain carries TRBV20-1 and TRBJ2-7; weak D call: TRBD1 (6 bases). V was cut by 4 bases and J by 7 bases, with 29 bases left in between. CDR3 length: 17 residues. CDR1 is DFQATT and CDR2 is SNEGSKA in the germline V gene (reference sequence). The CDR3, as DNA: TGCAGTGCTATCGCGGACAGACGTAGGAGCTCCTACAATGAGCAGTACTTC. It codes for CSAIADRRRSSYNEQYF.

CDR3 sequence reads: CARSPSPFFGGGSTEAFF. Here the CDR3 DNA reads TGTGCCAGAAGTCCATCCCCCTTTTTTGGAGGAGGATCCACTGAAGCTTTCTTT. The chain recombines TRBV27 with TRBJ1-1; D unclear. The CDR3 spans 18 residues. The V gene lost 9 bases and the J gene lost 4 bases, with 30 bases spanning the gap. Germline CDR1 reads MNHEY; CDR2 reads SMNVEV (reference sequence).

This clonotype was seen at least ten times. This chain connects TRBV7-3 to TRBJ2-1, with 7 positions matching TRBD1. The germline V gene has CDR1 SGHTA and CDR2 FQGTGA. This CDR3 is built from 14 residues. Trimming took 3 bases from V and 9 from J; bases not matched to a gene: 8. CDR3 region: CASSFLQGDVEQFF. CDR3 DNA: TGTGCCAGCAGCTTTCTGCAGGGGGATGTTGAGCAGTTCTTC.